Included here is one TCR beta chain sequence, with context. This clone's antigen is unknown. No qualities accompany the bases; no much larger clone lies one base away. The immunoSEQ hsTCRB v3.0 assay was used at survey level resolution to sequence the TRB variable region. The target sequencing depth for TRB was roughly 40,000-55,000 T-cell genomes per sample. Pooled TRB libraries were sequenced on an Illumina MiSeq with a v3 150-cycle kit. As for how the authors treated the data: Repertoire analysis ran in R within a reproducible Nextflow workflow covering QC, data transformation and analysis. LymphoSeq2, an R package for AIRR-Seq data exploration, was used to implement custom analyses. A few samples yielding fewer than 5000 total TRB sequences were excluded, leaving more than 150 analyzed HIV repertoires. Among the approximately 190 retained HIV repertoires, 59 were collected before ART initiation and roughly 130 after ART initiation. Repertoires were downsampled to 5000 TRB nucleotide sequences, with summary statistics averaged over 100 downsampling iterations. Only TRB sequences with CDR3 regions of at least seven amino acids were retained for analysis. Diversity was measured with a Shannon entropy-derived clonality score and the Gini coefficient. Repertoire networks linked the top 5000 CDR3 amino acid sequences whenever two sequences differed by an edit distance of one. For TRB CDR3 amino acid sequences, antigen specificity groups and MHC restriction were predicted with GLIPH2. To flag known associations with CMV, EBV, HIV or tissue antigens, CDR3 amino acid sequences were compared against VDJdb and McPAS-TCR. Pre-ART, post-ART and control groups were compared with Wilcoxon signed-rank tests and Holm-Bonferroni correction. This is the immuneACCESS table as TCRdb keeps it, with only in-frame sequences that have V and J called. A part of the clones is gone; compared with another copy, unresolved V genes explain less than half, and the rest is unexplained. V, J and clone size reflect that table, while D and trimming were determined from the DNA. Across this sample there are about 27,000 clones, with 85% seen only once. Of the sample, around 10% falls within the top ten clones.

Inclusion was restricted to participants for whom at least one PBMC sample before ART initiation and at least two post-ART samples were available. Treatment was received in the United States of America by all participants with HIV. Before DNA extraction, cryopreserved samples of about 0.95-10 million PBMC were thawed and then washed. At the time of the earliest PBMC sample, participants with HIV were aged between about 20 and 60 years. Per participant, PBMC samples came from 1-4 timepoints prior to ART initiation and 2-8 timepoints following ART initiation, for a median of 7 samples. Serial HIV viral load, CD4+ T-cell count, ART history and demographic data were obtained for every participant. Genomic DNA was extracted from unsorted PBMC with a Qiagen kit on a QIAcube, with processing performed in batches of 12 samples. This record comes from a study of long-term antiretroviral therapy in people with HIV (dated by TCRdb to the early 2020s). About the investigation overall: The earliest samples were collected approximately a decade before the 2015 WHO recommendation for immediate ART, a period when ART was typically delayed until CD4 counts fell. A retrospective serial study tested whether ART initiation and durable HIV suppression were associated with changes in peripheral blood TRB repertoire composition and diversity. A total of 192 cryopreserved PBMC samples were contributed to the cohort by 30 adults with confirmed HIV infection, with samples collected serially over a mean of approximately six years (range 1-12). Eleven of the 30 participants with HIV were female. Test extractions of a monoclonal T-cell line alongside approximately 34 polyclonal samples showed no cross-contamination during QIAcube processing.

The investigation overall reported the following: Expanded TRB clones identified before ART initiation dominated the repertoire across all time points, though the dominance fluctuated and decreased in many PLHIV after ART. Starting ART was linked to a significant rise in TRB diversity, yet even after long-term ART the diversity remained significantly lower than in transplant donor controls. HIV repertoires had narrower CDR3 length ranges than controls, and the network structure suggested an antigen-experienced repertoire that shifted only slightly toward naive after ART. Unsorted PBMC were profiled instead of sorted CD4+ and CD8+ T cells because pre-ART samples had limited cell numbers. The samples span the years 2004 to 2017, and the ART regimens used may be less effective than current regimens. Limited PBMC availability meant only the TCR beta chain was sequenced, without alpha chain pairing. No data were available on ART adherence, viral resistance or therapy changes, limiting inferences about post-ART repertoire changes.

The sequence derives from a man aged 40-49 years with HIV. The sample in question was unsorted PBMCs, obtained 2.3 years after starting antiretroviral therapy.

CDR3 loop: CASSLEASPRGGNQYF. At the DNA level, the sequence is TGTGCCAGCAGCTTAGAGGCCTCCCCGAGAGGGGGAAACCAGTACTTC. The chain couples TRBV7-9 to TRBJ2-7; a tentative D match to TRBD1 spans 6 bases. V drops 1 base and J drops 10 bases, leaving 23 bases in between. Inclusive of the bounding cysteine and phenylalanine, the CDR3 is 16 residues long. The kept DNA is CDR3 alone, 48 bases in frame from the first base. From a lookup of the germline V gene (reference sequence), CDR1 and CDR2 are SEHNR and FQNEAQ. Joined to the reference TRBV7-9 and TRBJ2-7 proteins, this CDR3 gives the full variable domain: DTGVSQNPRHKITKRGQNVTFRCDPISEHNRLYWYRQTLGQGPEFLTYFQNEAQLEKSRLLSDRFSAERPKGSFSTLEIQRTEQGDSAMYLCASSLEASPRGGNQYFGPGTRLTVT.